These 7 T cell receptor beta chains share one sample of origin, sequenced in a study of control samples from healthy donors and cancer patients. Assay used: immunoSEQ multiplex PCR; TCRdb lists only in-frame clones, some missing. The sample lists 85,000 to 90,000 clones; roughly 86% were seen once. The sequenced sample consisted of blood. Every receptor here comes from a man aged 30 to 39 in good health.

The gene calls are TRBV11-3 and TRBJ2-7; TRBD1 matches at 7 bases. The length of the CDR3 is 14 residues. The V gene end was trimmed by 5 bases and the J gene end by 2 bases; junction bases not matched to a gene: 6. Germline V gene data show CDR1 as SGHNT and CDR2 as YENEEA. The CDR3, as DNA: TGTGCCAGCAGCGGACCACAGGGGCCCTACGAGCAGTACGTC. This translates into CASSGPQGPYEQYV.

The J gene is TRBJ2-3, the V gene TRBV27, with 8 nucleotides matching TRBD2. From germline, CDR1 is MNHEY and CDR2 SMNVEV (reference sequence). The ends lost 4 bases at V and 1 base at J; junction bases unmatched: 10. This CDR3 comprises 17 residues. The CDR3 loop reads CASSYRGLSGGTDTQYF. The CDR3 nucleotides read TGTGCCAGCAGTTACCGGGGACTTAGCGGGGGCACAGATACGCAGTATTTT.

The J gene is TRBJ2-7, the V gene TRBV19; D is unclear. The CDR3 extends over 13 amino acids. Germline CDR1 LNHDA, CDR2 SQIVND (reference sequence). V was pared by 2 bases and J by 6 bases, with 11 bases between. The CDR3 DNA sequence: TGTGCCAGTAGTATACTAGAGTCCGGCGAGCAGTACTTC. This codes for CASSILESGEQYF.

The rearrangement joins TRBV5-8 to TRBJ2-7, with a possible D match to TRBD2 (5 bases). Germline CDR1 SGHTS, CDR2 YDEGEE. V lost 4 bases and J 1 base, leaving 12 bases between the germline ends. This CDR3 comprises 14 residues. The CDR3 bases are TGTGCCAGCAGCCTGTGGCGAGGGTCCTACGAGCAGTACTTC. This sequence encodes CASSLWRGSYEQYF.

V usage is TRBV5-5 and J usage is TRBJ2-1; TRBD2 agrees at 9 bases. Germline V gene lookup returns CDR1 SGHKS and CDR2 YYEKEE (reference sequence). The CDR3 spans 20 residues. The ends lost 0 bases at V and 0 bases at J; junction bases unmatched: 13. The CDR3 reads CASSLASGGFSQASYNEQFF. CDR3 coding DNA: TGTGCCAGCAGCTTGGCGAGCGGGGGGTTCTCGCAAGCCTCCTACAATGAGCAGTTCTTC. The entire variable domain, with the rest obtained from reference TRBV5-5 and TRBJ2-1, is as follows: DAGVTQSPTHLIKTRGQQVTLRCSPISGHKSVSWYQQVLGQGPQFIFQYYEKEERGRGNFPDRFSARQFPNYSSELNVNALLLGDSALYLCASSLASGGFSQASYNEQFFGPGTRLTVL.

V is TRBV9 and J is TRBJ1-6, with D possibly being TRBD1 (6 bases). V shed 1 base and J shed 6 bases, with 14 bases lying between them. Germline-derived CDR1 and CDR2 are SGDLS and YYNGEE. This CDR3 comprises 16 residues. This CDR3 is CASSVFSIQGNSPLHF. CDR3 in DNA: TGTGCCAGCAGCGTATTCTCGATACAGGGTAATTCACCCCTCCACTTT.

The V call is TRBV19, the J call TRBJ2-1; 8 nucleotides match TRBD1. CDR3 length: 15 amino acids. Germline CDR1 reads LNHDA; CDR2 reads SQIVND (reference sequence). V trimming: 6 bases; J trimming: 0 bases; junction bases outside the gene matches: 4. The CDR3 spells CASSYGTGSYNEQFF. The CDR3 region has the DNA TGTGCCAGTAGCTATGGGACAGGCTCCTACAATGAGCAGTTCTTC. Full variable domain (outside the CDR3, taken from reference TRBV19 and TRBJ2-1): DGGITQSPKYLFRKEGQNVTLSCEQNLNHDAMYWYRQDPGQGLRLIYYSQIVNDFQKGDIAEGYSVSREKKESFPLTVTSAQKNPTAFYLCASSYGTGSYNEQFFGPGTRLTVL.